A single sample gave rise to the 20 T cell receptor beta chains below, sequenced in a study of blood T cell repertoires in COVID-19. Produced via immunoSEQ multiplex PCR; TCRdb's table is partial and in-frame only. Here the sample spans 110,000 to 150,000 clones, around 83% being singletons. Sequences were obtained from peripheral blood. These receptors were obtained from a man between 60 and 75 years old with active or convalescent COVID-19.

The gene calls are TRBV5-5 and TRBJ2-5, with D possibly being TRBD2 (5 bases). Per the germline V gene, CDR1 is SGHKS and CDR2 is YYEKEE (reference sequence). Between the trimmed V and J ends, which lost 4 bases and 1 base, there was a span of 17 bases. There are 16 residues in the CDR3. This CDR3 reads CASSPGRTVVQETQYF. For the CDR3, the DNA is TGTGCCAGCAGCCCAGGACGGACTGTGGTCCAAGAGACCCAGTACTTC.

The chain employs TRBV5-1 and TRBJ1-4; D is perhaps TRBD1 (6 bases). The CDR3 has 15 amino acids. V shed 0 bases and J shed 2 bases, with 8 bases lying between them. Germline values: CDR1 SGHRS, CDR2 YFSETQ. The CDR3 spells CASSLETGTNEKLFF. The CDR3 DNA is TGCGCCAGCAGCTTGGAAACAGGGACTAATGAAAAACTGTTTTTT.

V and J are TRBV11-2 and TRBJ2-7, with D maybe TRBD2 (5 bases). The CDR3 runs to 13 residues. V was clipped by 1 base and J by 7 bases, with 11 bases between them. CDR1 and CDR2 from the germline V gene are SGHAT and FQNNGV. In DNA form, the CDR3 reads TGTGCCAGCAGCTTAGGCGGGTCTCGTGAGCAGTACTTC. Translating it yields CASSLGGSREQYF.

The chain uses TRBV6-6 and TRBJ1-4; D is perhaps TRBD1 (5 bases). Germline lookup yields CDR1 MNHNY and CDR2 SVGAGI (reference sequence). The CDR3 has 14 amino acids. Trimming removed 2 bases from V and 7 bases from J, with 11 bases in between. The CDR3 region has the DNA TGTGCCAGCAGTTACAGGCAGGGTGGTGAAAAACTGTTTTTT. The encoded protein is CASSYRQGGEKLFF.

The V and J genes are TRBV3-1 (or the pseudogene TRBV3-2) and TRBJ1-3, with D unclear. V dropped 5 bases and J dropped 8 bases, with 10 bases sitting between them. The CDR3 length is 12 residues. Germline-derived CDR1 and CDR2 are LGHDT and YNNKEL (reference sequence). The CDR3 DNA is TGTGCCAGCAGCTCTCTCGGGGACACCATATATTTT. Protein product: CASSSLGDTIYF.

This clone was recorded once. This sequence joins TRBV6-5 and TRBJ1-2, with D tentatively TRBD1 (6 bases). Germline CDR1 is MNHEY and CDR2 is SVGAGI. The CDR3 covers 14 residues. Trimming shortened V by 7 bases and J by 2 bases, and 14 bases separated the two germline ends. The CDR3 DNA reads TGTGCCAGCAAGGTGGCAGGGGTGAACTATGGCTACACCTTC. Its translation is CASKVAGVNYGYTF.

Comments on this clone: The junction departs from the called germline gene at one end, perhaps through a read error. The V gene is TRBV7-7, the J gene TRBJ2-7; 9 nucleotides match TRBD1. The germline CDR1 and CDR2 sequences are SSHAT and FNYEAQ (reference sequence). The CDR3 extends over 15 amino acids. CDR3 sequence (DNA): TGTGCTAGCAGCATGGGACAGGGTAGCTCCTACGAGCAGTACTTC. Its translation: CASSMGQGSSYEQYF.

V gene TRBV5-1 combines with J gene TRBJ1-1, with 9 nucleotides matching TRBD1. There are 15 residues in the CDR3. Unmatched junction bases numbered 5, after V lost 0 bases and J lost 5 bases. The germline V gene encodes CDR1 SGHRS and CDR2 YFSETQ. CDR3 residues: CASSLEGQGSTEAFF. For the CDR3, the DNA is TGCGCCAGCAGCTTGGAGGGACAGGGATCGACTGAAGCTTTCTTT. Combining the CDR3 with reference TRBV5-1 and TRBJ1-1 gives the whole variable domain KAGVTQTPRYLIKTRGQQVTLSCSPISGHRSVSWYQQTPGQGLQFLFEYFSETQRNKGNFPGRFSGRQFSNSRSEMNVSTLELGDSALYLCASSLEGQGSTEAFFGQGTRLTVV.

This clone appeared a single time. This sample also contains other DNA sequences that code for the same CDR3. This chain joins TRBV30 and TRBJ1-5; the D is unclear. The CDR3 covers 13 residues. V lost 0 bases and J 1 base, leaving 4 bases between the germline ends. Per the germline V gene, CDR1 is GTSNPN and CDR2 is SVGIG (reference sequence). The CDR3 DNA is TGTGCCTGGAGTGTGCGGAGCAATCAGCCCCAGCATTTT. It codes for CAWSVRSNQPQHF.

The chain employs TRBV4-1 and TRBJ1-1; D gene unclear. CDR3 length equals 13 residues. CDR1 and CDR2 (germline): MGHRA, YSYEKL. Trimming pared 1 base from V and 6 bases from J, leaving 9 bases between. CDR3 sequence reads: CASSQVLAPEAFF. DNA of the CDR3: TGCGCCAGCAGCCAAGTATTGGCTCCTGAAGCTTTCTTT.

The rearrangement uses TRBV14 and TRBJ2-5; D not certain. Trimming shortened V by 2 bases and J by 4 bases, and 5 bases separated the two germline ends. This CDR3 contains 12 residues. Looked up from germline, CDR1 is SGHDN and CDR2 is FVKESK. CDR3 coding DNA: TGTGCCAGCAGCCAATCCCTAGAGACCCAGTACTTC. The encoded protein is CASSQSLETQYF.

The CDR3 loop is CASSDSPGKAFF. As DNA, the CDR3 is TGTGCCAGCAGTGATTCCCCAGGTAAAGCTTTCTTT. V and J are TRBV25-1 and TRBJ1-1; D unresolved. V dropped 3 bases and J dropped 9 bases, with 11 bases sitting between them. The germline gives CDR1 MGHDK, CDR2 SYGVNS. The CDR3 length is 12 residues. Full variable domain (outside the CDR3, taken from reference TRBV25-1 and TRBJ1-1): EADIYQTPRYLVIGTGKKITLECSQTMGHDKMYWYQQDPGMELHLIHYSYGVNSTEKGDLSSESTVSRIRTEHFPLTLESARPSHTSQYLCASSDSPGKAFFGQGTRLTVV.

Notes on this clone: This sample includes further DNA sequences coding for the same CDR3. This chain joins TRBV9 and TRBJ1-1, with a possible D match to TRBD1 (5 bases). The CDR3 totals 13 residues. Germline loops: CDR1 SGDLS, CDR2 YYNGEE. V was trimmed by 1 base and J by 1 base, leaving 5 bases between them. This CDR3 reads CASSVQGNTEAFF. DNA for the CDR3: TGTGCCAGCAGCGTACAGGGGAACACTGAAGCTTTCTTT.

The chain joins TRBV19 to TRBJ2-1; D unresolved. CDR1 LNHDA and CDR2 SQIVND come from the germline V gene (reference sequence). Trimming took off 2 bases at V and 4 bases at J, with 9 bases between the two ends. The CDR3 runs to 14 residues. The CDR3, as DNA: TGTGCCAGTAGTATACTTCCACGGTACAATGAGCAGTTCTTC. This encodes CASSILPRYNEQFF.

This clone was counted once. This chain joins TRBV29-1 and TRBJ1-2, with D perhaps matching TRBD1 (6 bases). This CDR3 is 13 amino acids long. Germline V CDR1 and CDR2: SQVTM, ANQGSEA. Trimming took off 8 bases at V and 0 bases at J, with 13 bases between the two ends. The CDR3 protein is CSTRDTANYGYTF. CDR3 coding DNA: TGCAGCACAAGGGACACCGCTAACTATGGCTACACCTTC.

This chain joins TRBV4-3 and TRBJ1-3; tentative D call: TRBD1 (5 bases). In germline, CDR1 is LGHNA, CDR2 YSLEER. Between the trimmed V and J ends, which lost 1 base and 0 bases, there was a span of 13 bases. This CDR3 region has 17 residues. The CDR3 nucleotides are TGCGCCAGCAGCCAAGGGGGGGGACGGAACTCTGGAAACACCATATATTTT. It codes for CASSQGGGRNSGNTIYF.

The J gene is TRBJ2-5, the V gene TRBV18; D not certain. The CDR3 runs to 19 residues. V lost 2 bases and J 4 bases, leaving 26 bases between the germline ends. Germline-derived CDR1 and CDR2 are KGHSH and LQKENI. The CDR3 DNA reads TGTGCCAGCTCACCAAGGCTTATGGAGACCCTCGAGAGCCCAGAGACCCAGTACTTC. Protein sequence: CASSPRLMETLESPETQYF.

This rearrangement joins TRBV5-1 to TRBJ2-7; D perhaps matches TRBD2 (5 bases). CDR3 length equals 13 residues. Germline V gene data show CDR1 as SGHRS and CDR2 as YFSETQ. The V end was cut by 3 bases, the J end by 7 bases, with 14 bases between. CDR3 region: CASSSSGVGEQYF. The CDR3 DNA sequence: TGCGCCAGCAGCTCCTCCGGGGTTGGTGAGCAGTACTTC.

This sequence joins TRBV15 and TRBJ2-6, with 7 bases matching TRBD1. This CDR3 comprises 19 residues. CDR1 and CDR2 (germline): LNHNV, YYDKDF (reference sequence). After removal of 5 bases from V and 0 bases from J, the junction contained 13 bases not matched to a gene. CDR3 region: CATSPSGQVHLSGANVLTF. CDR3 nucleotide sequence: TGTGCCACCAGCCCGTCCGGACAGGTCCATCTCTCTGGGGCCAACGTCCTGACTTTC.

This chain links TRBV10-3 with TRBJ2-1; 7 nucleotides match TRBD1. The CDR3 loop spans 15 amino acids. Germline CDR1 ENHRY, CDR2 SYGVKD. The ends lost 7 bases at V and 6 bases at J; junction bases unmatched: 12. CDR3 sequence reads: CAIKIRGLLGNEQFF. CDR3 bases: TGTGCCATCAAAATCAGGGGGTTGTTGGGCAATGAGCAGTTCTTC.